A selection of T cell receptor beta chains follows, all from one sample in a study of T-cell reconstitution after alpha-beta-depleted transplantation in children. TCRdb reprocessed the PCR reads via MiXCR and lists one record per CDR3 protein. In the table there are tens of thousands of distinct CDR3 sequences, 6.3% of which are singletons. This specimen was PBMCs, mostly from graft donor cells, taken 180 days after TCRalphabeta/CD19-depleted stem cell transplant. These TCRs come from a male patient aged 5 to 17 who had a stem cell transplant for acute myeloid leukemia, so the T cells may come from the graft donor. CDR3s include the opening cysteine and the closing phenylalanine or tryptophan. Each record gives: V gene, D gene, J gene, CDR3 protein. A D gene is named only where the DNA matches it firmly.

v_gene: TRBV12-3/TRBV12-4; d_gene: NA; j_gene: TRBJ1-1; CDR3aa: CASSLEGQGNTEAFF
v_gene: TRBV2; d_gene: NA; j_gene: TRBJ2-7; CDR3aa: CASSDRLYEQYF
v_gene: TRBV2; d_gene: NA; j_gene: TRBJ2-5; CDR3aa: CASRVGRQETQYF
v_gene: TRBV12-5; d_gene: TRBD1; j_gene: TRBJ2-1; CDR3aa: CASGLQLQGINEQFF
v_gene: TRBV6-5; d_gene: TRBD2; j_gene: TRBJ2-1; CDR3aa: CASSTGTSGGVNEQFF
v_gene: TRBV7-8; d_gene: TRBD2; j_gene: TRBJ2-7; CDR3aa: CASSFASILAGVYEQYF
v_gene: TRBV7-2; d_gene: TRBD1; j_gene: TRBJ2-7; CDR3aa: CASSRTGPYYEQYF
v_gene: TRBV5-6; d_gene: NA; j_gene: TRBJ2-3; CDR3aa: CASSRRTSSTDTQYF
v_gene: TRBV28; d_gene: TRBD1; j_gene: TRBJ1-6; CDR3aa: CASSLYPRGLINSPLHF
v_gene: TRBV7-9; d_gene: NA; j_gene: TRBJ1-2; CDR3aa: CASSSQGQGGGYTF
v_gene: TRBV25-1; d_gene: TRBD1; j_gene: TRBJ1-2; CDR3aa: CASKAGTGTNYGYTF
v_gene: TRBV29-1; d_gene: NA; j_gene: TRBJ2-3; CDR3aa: CSVQYSLSGGAGPQYF
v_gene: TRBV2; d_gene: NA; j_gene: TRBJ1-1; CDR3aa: CASSVARIGTEAFF